This T cell receptor (beta chain) emerged from a study of T cell repertoires in aging, cancer and after chemotherapy. Study information: The whole study produced a dataset of approximately 10 million TCR reads.

A mixed TRB-A/B primer pool amplified rearranged TRB by multiplex touch-down PCR. TCRdb processed the multiplex PCR reads anew with MiXCR; each CDR3 protein has one entry. The sample consists of 5,000 to 6,000 distinct CDR3 sequences, approximately 30% of them appearing once. TCR beta rearrangements were amplified from peripheral blood genomic DNA. Findings and limits, study-wide: Median generation probability rose over the chemotherapy interval in each cancer cohort, suggesting rebound thymic output. Age-matched healthy donors had significantly more diverse, less clonal blood TCR repertoires than untreated cancer patients. Healthy donors lost TCR diversity with age mainly through richness, cancer patients through richness and evenness.

The CDR3 consists of 13 residues. CDR1 and CDR2 from the germline V gene are SQVTM and ANQGSEA. V lost 4 bases and J lost 6, with 13 bases in between. This clonotype was seen just once. Its specificity is unknown. V is TRBV29-1 and J is TRBJ2-1, with D perhaps matching TRBD2 (6 bases). Sequences were obtained from blood. This clonotype was obtained from a human donor in good health. DNA of the CDR3: TGCAGCGTTGTGCGGGGTTCGGGCAATGAGCAGTTCTTC. Encoded protein: CSVVRGSGNEQFF.